The present TCR beta chain was sequenced within a study of shared clonotypes between healthy human individuals. Data came from immunoSEQ multiplex PCR; TCRdb stores just in-frame clones and leaves some out. The table lists some 650,000 clones, around 97% of them singletons. With 0 bases removed from V and 4 bases from J, the gap between germline ends came to 15 bases. The CDR3 length is 16 residues. Germline V gives CDR1 WNHNN, CDR2 SYGVQD (reference sequence). The specimen sequenced was naive CD4+ T cells sorted from blood. Specified subset: CD45RA+ positively selected. This chain links TRBV10-1 with TRBJ1-1; TRBD1 is a possible D gene (6 bases). This sequence was found in a woman aged 25 to 39 in good health. CDR3 bases: TGCGCCAGCAGTGAGTCGAAGGGAAAAGGGGGCACTGAAGCTTTCTTT. Its translation is CASSESKGKGGTEAFF.